This T cell receptor beta chain is drawn from a study of vaccination and CD4 T cells after COVID-19. The overall study: Each of a few convalescent patients provided samples at day 14 and again at days 161 to 241 post-vaccination. Overlapping SARS-CoV-2, HCoV-NL63, HCoV-OC43 and HCoV-229E spike peptides stimulated the cells.

This CDR3 comprises 15 residues. The germline V gene has CDR1 MRHNA and CDR2 SNTAGT. About this clonotype itself: The antigen is unknown. The junction departs from the called germline gene at one end, perhaps through a read error.

The time point was: late sampling 161 to 241 days after vaccination in a few convalescent patients. Treatment in this sample: approximately nine-day PBMC culture with coronavirus spike peptide pools or control peptides (ViraFEST assay). Fresh replacement IL-2 medium substituted for half the medium on days 3 and 7. CD4+ T cells that had been cultured provided DNA sequenced with the Oncomine TCR Beta short-read assay. TCRdb redid the calling of the PCR reads with MiXCR, one entry per CDR3 protein. Found here are over 20,000 distinct CDR3 sequences, around two fifths of them singletons; the top ten hold just under 30%.

The chain has TRBV6-4 and TRBJ2-6; no clear D gene. This receptor was obtained from a human donor who had recovered from COVID-19. The specimen was CD4+ T cells from blood, cultured in vitro, collected about 7 months after SARS-CoV-2 vaccination. CDR3 residues: CASSYSGSGANVLTF. DNA of the CDR3: TGTGCCAGCAGTTACTCGGGTTCTGGGGCCAACGTCCTGACTTTC.